The clone carrying this T cell receptor (beta chain) was seen a few times. This record belongs to a study of blood T cell repertoires in COVID-19. About the research overall: Sources were T cells, B-cell-depleted T cells, or PBMCs; the material itself was cDNA or gDNA.

Original analysis: Nucleated cell number was recorded as an estimate derived from reference gene primer amplification. Produced via immunoSEQ multiplex PCR; TCRdb's table is partial and in-frame only. V and J calls and clone size follow that table, whereas D and trimming were derived from the DNA. The repertoire holds about 330,000 clones, with 80% to 90% as singletons. Individuals drawn from about two dozen US areas were about 18 to 90 years old. Which cohort a participant joined came from the clinical history participants gave. There are 15 residues in the CDR3. The germline V gene encodes CDR1 SGHDT and CDR2 YYEEEE. The V gene end was trimmed by 4 bases and the J gene end by 5 bases; junction bases not matched to a gene: 10.

The chain couples TRBV5-6 to TRBJ1-2, with 8 bases that match TRBD1. The sequence was collected from a woman aged 25-40 years who had recovered from COVID-19. The sequencing sample was made of PBMCs or T cells enriched from blood (not recorded which). The CDR3: CASSGATGAPYGYTF. The CDR3 coding sequence is TGTGCCAGCAGCGGAGCGACAGGGGCTCCGTATGGCTACACCTTC.